The 31 T cell receptor beta chains below come from one sample, sequenced in a study of neurological immune-mediated disorders. In TCRdb, the 5' RACE reads were re-called with MiXCR into one record per CDR3 protein. The sample includes roughly 100,000 distinct CDR3 sequences, roughly 4% of them seen just once. What was sequenced was PBMCs. These TCRs come from a woman aged 18-35 years with multiple sclerosis.

This clonotype was seen at least ten times. The chain combines TRBV5-1 with TRBJ2-3; weak D call: TRBD2 (5 bases). CDR1 is SGHRS, CDR2 YFSETQ, per germline. V shed 0 bases and J shed 3 bases, with 8 bases lying between them. The CDR3 runs to 14 residues. CDR3 DNA sequence: TGCGCCAGCAGCTTGGCGGGAAGAACAGATACGCAGTATTTT. Its protein product is CASSLAGRTDTQYF.

Worth noting for this clonotype: A much larger clone sits a single nucleotide away, making a read error possible. V is TRBV5-1 and J is TRBJ2-5, with TRBD2 matching 7 bases. V dropped 0 bases and J dropped 7; count of bases not matched to a gene: 9. This CDR3 is built from 15 residues. In germline, CDR1 is SGHRS, CDR2 YFSETQ. The CDR3 spells CASSLAPGGMGTQYF. In DNA form, the CDR3 reads TGCGCCAGCAGCTTGGCCCCCGGGGGGATGGGGACCCAGTACTTC. The full variable domain, completed using reference TRBV5-1 and TRBJ2-5, is KAGVTQTPRYLIKTRGQQVTLSCSPISGHRSVSWYQQTPGQGLQFLFEYFSETQRNKGNFPGRFSGRQFSNSRSEMNVSTLELGDSALYLCASSLAPGGMGTQYFGPGTRLLVL.

This clonotype was counted many times. J is TRBJ1-6 and V is TRBV12-3 or TRBV12-4; 11 nucleotides align to TRBD1. This CDR3 region has 15 residues. The ends lost 5 bases at V and 10 bases at J; junction bases unmatched: 7. CDR3 loop: CASSPGQGAGSPLHF. The DNA for the CDR3 is TGTGCCAGCAGTCCAGGACAGGGGGCTGGATCACCCCTCCACTTT.

This clonotype was seen ten or more times. This chain links TRBV28 with TRBJ2-7; 9 positions agree with TRBD1. Germline trimming cut 6 bases from V and 4 bases from J; bases unmatched to any gene: 4. The CDR3 runs to 13 residues. Germline CDR1 is MDHEN and CDR2 is SYDVKM. CDR3 residues: CASRGTGRYEQYF. Written as DNA, the CDR3 is TGTGCCAGCAGGGGGACAGGGAGGTACGAGCAGTACTTC.

This clonotype appeared many times. The chain recombines TRBV4-1 with TRBJ2-4; D gene unclear. Deletions cut 4 bases from V and 1 base from J, with 11 bases between. Per the germline V gene, CDR1 is MGHRA and CDR2 is YSYEKL. The CDR3 contains 15 residues. The CDR3 protein is CASSRGLLAKNIQYF. The CDR3 DNA reads as TGCGCCAGCAGCCGCGGCCTACTGGCCAAAAACATTCAGTACTTC.

The sample holds many counts of this clonotype. The chain is built from TRBV20-1 and TRBJ2-2, with 11 bases fitting TRBD1. The germline V gene has CDR1 DFQATT and CDR2 SNEGSKA (reference sequence). The CDR3 is 15 amino acids. Unmatched junction bases numbered 6, after V lost 5 bases and J lost 4 bases. The CDR3 is CSAGSGTGGTGELFF. The CDR3 DNA follows: TGCAGTGCTGGCAGCGGGACAGGGGGCACCGGGGAGCTGTTTTTT.

This clonotype occurred many times. This chain connects TRBV5-1 to TRBJ2-3; the D gene is possibly TRBD2 (5 bases). The CDR3 is made up of 16 amino acids. Germline assignment: CDR1 SGHRS and CDR2 YFSETQ. V shed 0 bases and J shed 5 bases, with 16 bases lying between them. CDR3 region: CASSLAGGSVRDTQYF. Here the CDR3 DNA reads TGCGCCAGCAGCTTGGCTGGTGGTAGCGTTAGAGATACGCAGTATTTT. Variable domain in full (rest from reference TRBV5-1 and TRBJ2-3): KAGVTQTPRYLIKTRGQQVTLSCSPISGHRSVSWYQQTPGQGLQFLFEYFSETQRNKGNFPGRFSGRQFSNSRSEMNVSTLELGDSALYLCASSLAGGSVRDTQYFGPGTRLTVL.

This clonotype was detected ten times or more. V gene TRBV7-9 combines with J gene TRBJ1-1; 7 nucleotides line up with TRBD1. The length of the CDR3 is 19 residues. V trimming: 5 bases; J trimming: 3 bases; junction bases outside the gene matches: 21. Germline V gene data show CDR1 as SEHNR and CDR2 as FQNEAQ (reference sequence). CDR3 region: CASSPIMPGGAQGDTEAFF. The CDR3 region has the DNA TGTGCCAGCAGCCCCATTATGCCCGGGGGGGCGCAGGGGGACACTGAAGCTTTCTTT. Combining the CDR3 with reference TRBV7-9 and TRBJ1-1 gives the whole variable domain DTGVSQNPRHKITKRGQNVTFRCDPISEHNRLYWYRQTLGQGPEFLTYFQNEAQLEKSRLLSDRFSAERPKGSFSTLEIQRTEQGDSAMYLCASSPIMPGGAQGDTEAFFGQGTRLTVV.

The chain is built from TRBV5-1 and TRBJ1-1, with 7 positions matching TRBD1. Germline CDR1 is SGHRS and CDR2 is YFSETQ. The ends lost 3 bases at V and 1 base at J; junction bases unmatched: 6. The length of the CDR3 is 15 residues. CDR3 region: CASSSTGTANTEAFF. The DNA for the CDR3 is TGCGCCAGCAGCTCGACCGGGACAGCGAACACTGAAGCTTTCTTT.

The CDR3 protein is CASSPLGLAKNIQYF. In nucleotides, the CDR3 is TGTGCCAGCTCACCACTTGGGTTAGCCAAAAACATTCAGTACTTC. The rearrangement uses TRBV18 and TRBJ2-4, with D unresolved. The germline gives CDR1 KGHSH, CDR2 LQKENI. The CDR3 loop spans 15 amino acids. With 1 base removed from V and 0 bases from J, the gap between germline ends came to 7 bases.

This clonotype was seen many times. The chain carries TRBV9 and TRBJ1-4; TRBD1 matches at 8 bases. The CDR3 runs 15 residues. CDR1 SGDLS and CDR2 YYNGEE come from the germline V gene. Trimming at V came to 3 bases and at J to 8 bases, leaving 9 bases not matched to a gene. CDR3 residues: CASSASGGGGEKLFF. As DNA, the CDR3 is TGTGCCAGCAGCGCCTCAGGGGGCGGCGGCGAAAAACTGTTTTTT.

This clonotype was picked up many times. The chain recombines TRBV18 with TRBJ2-1; 15 bases map to TRBD2. V lost 3 bases and J lost 9; bases outside the gene matches: 6. Germline CDR1 is KGHSH and CDR2 is LQKENI. This CDR3 has 16 amino acids. The CDR3 nucleotides are TGTGCCAGCTCACCGCCGGGACTAGCGGGAGGTATTGAGCAGTTCTTC. Amino acid sequence: CASSPPGLAGGIEQFF.

This clonotype was seen at least ten times. This sequence joins TRBV29-1 and TRBJ2-7; either TRBD1 or TRBD2 may fit D (5 bases each). The germline V gene encodes CDR1 SQVTM and CDR2 ANQGSEA. There are 16 residues in the CDR3. Between the trimmed V and J ends, which lost 1 base and 0 bases, there was a span of 16 bases. CDR3 in amino acids: CSVEVHGAGSSYEQYF. CDR3 bases: TGCAGCGTTGAAGTACATGGGGCAGGGAGCTCCTACGAGCAGTACTTC.

This clonotype showed up many times. The gene calls are TRBV7-3 and TRBJ1-1, with D possibly matching TRBD1 (6 bases). V was shortened by 4 bases and J by 7 bases, with 19 bases between the two germline ends. The CDR3 loop spans 15 amino acids. Germline V gene sequence: CDR1 SGHTA, CDR2 FQGTGA. The CDR3 sequence: CASSSSGRAGVEAFF. CDR3 in DNA: TGTGCCAGCAGCTCATCGGGTAGGGCAGGGGTTGAAGCTTTCTTT.

This clonotype has a count of ten or more. This rearrangement joins TRBV9 to TRBJ2-7; the D gene could be TRBD1 or TRBD2 (5 bases each). Trimming removed 0 bases at V and 0 bases at J, with 10 bases between. The CDR3 is 15 residues long. Germline CDR1 and CDR2: SGDLS and YYNGEE. The DNA of the CDR3 is TGTGCCAGCAGCGTAGGAGGGGTGGGCTCCTACGAGCAGTACTTC. Translation gives CASSVGGVGSYEQYF.

This clonotype occurred many times. The gene calls are TRBV5-1 and TRBJ2-5; 9 bases are shared with TRBD2. CDR1 and CDR2 (germline): SGHRS, YFSETQ. Trimming cost V 3 bases and J 4 bases; bases outside gene matches: 10. The CDR3 length is 16 residues. CDR3: CASSSLAGANGETQYF. The DNA for the CDR3 is TGCGCCAGCAGCTCGTTAGCGGGAGCGAATGGAGAGACCCAGTACTTC.

This clonotype was seen many times. The chain links TRBV10-3 to TRBJ1-1; D gene unclear. The CDR3 consists of 14 residues. Per the germline V gene, CDR1 is ENHRY and CDR2 is SYGVKD. V gave up 1 base and J gave up 4 bases, with 10 bases separating them. Written as DNA, the CDR3 is TGTGCCATCAGTGAGTTTAAGGGTTCCACTGAAGCTTTCTTT. Translation gives CAISEFKGSTEAFF.

Many counts were recorded for this clonotype. This chain connects TRBV5-8 to TRBJ2-7; D remains unclear. Per the germline V gene, CDR1 is SGHTS and CDR2 is YDEGEE. The V end was cut by 2 bases, the J end by 3 bases, with 9 bases between. The CDR3 length is 13 residues. CDR3 protein: CASSLVQFYEQYF. The DNA for the CDR3 is TGTGCCAGCAGCTTAGTACAGTTCTACGAGCAGTACTTC. The whole variable domain, filled in from reference TRBV5-8 and TRBJ2-7, reads EAGVTQSPTHLIKTRGQQATLRCSPISGHTSVYWYQQALGLGLQFLLWYDEGEERNRGNFPPRFSGRQFPNYSSELNVNALELEDSALYLCASSLVQFYEQYFGPGTRLTVT.

This clonotype was counted a few times. A much larger clone differs by one base, so this may be a read error. This chain uses TRBV7-2 with TRBJ2-7; D uncertain. Germline loops: CDR1 SGHTA, CDR2 FQGNSA. The CDR3 contains 11 residues. The chain's CDR3 is CDSSLNYEQYF. CDR3 nucleotide sequence: TGTGACAGCAGCTTAAATTACGAGCAGTACTTC. Variable domain in full (rest from reference TRBV7-2 and TRBJ2-7): GAGVSQSPSNKVTEKGKDVELRCDPISGHTALYWYRQSLGQGLEFLIYFQGNSAPDKSGLPSDRFSAERTGGSVSTLTIQRTQQEDSAVYLCDSSLNYEQYFGPGTRLTVT.

This clonotype was seen repeatedly, ten times or more. This chain joins TRBV20-1 and TRBJ1-1, with unresolved D. The CDR3 spans 13 residues. Looked up from germline, CDR1 is DFQATT and CDR2 is SNEGSKA (reference sequence). The germline V and J ends were trimmed by 1 base and 1 base, with 7 bases remaining between them. The CDR3 coding sequence is TGCAGTGCTAGAGCTCCCTCGAACACTGAAGCTTTCTTT. Its translation: CSARAPSNTEAFF.

In this sample, this clonotype turned up many times. The rearrangement links TRBV25-1 to TRBJ2-2; 8 nucleotides align to TRBD2. Germline assignment: CDR1 MGHDK and CDR2 SYGVNS. This CDR3 spans 17 amino acids. With 1 base clipped from V and 6 bases from J, the junction kept 10 bases outside the gene matches. For the CDR3, the DNA is TGTGCCAGCAGTGAATTAGAGGGGGGACTAGTATCCGGGGAGCTGTTTTTT. This encodes CASSELEGGLVSGELFF.

This clonotype was picked up many times. The chain couples TRBV15 to TRBJ1-1; D remains ambiguous. The CDR3 length is 13 residues. The ends were cut back, 3 bases at V and 11 bases at J, with 16 bases in the middle. Germline loops: CDR1 LNHNV, CDR2 YYDKDF (reference sequence). The CDR3 region has the DNA TGTGCCACCAGCAGGAGCTTCGGCGATTTTGCTTTCTTT. This gives the protein CATSRSFGDFAFF.

The chain carries TRBV20-1 and TRBJ1-2, with TRBD1 as a possible D gene (5 bases). This CDR3 is 13 amino acids long. Germline CDR1 reads DFQATT; CDR2 reads SNEGSKA (reference sequence). With 5 bases removed from V and 6 bases from J, the gap between germline ends came to 16 bases. CDR3 nucleotide sequence: TGCAGTGCTCTCACAGGTCTGGGGAATGGCTACACCTTC. It codes for CSALTGLGNGYTF.

This clonotype was seen many times. The V call is TRBV5-1, the J call TRBJ1-4; D ambiguous. V lost 0 bases and J 6 bases, leaving 12 bases between the germline ends. CDR1 SGHRS and CDR2 YFSETQ come from the germline V gene. The CDR3 has 15 residues. The CDR3 region has the DNA TGCGCCAGCAGCTTGGAAGGAGAGGTTTATGAAAAACTGTTTTTT. Translated: CASSLEGEVYEKLFF.

This clonotype was counted between two and nine times. The chain combines TRBV6-1 with TRBJ2-3; D uncertain. Germline assignment: CDR1 MNHNS and CDR2 SASEGT. The V end lost 8 bases, the J end lost 2 bases, and 20 bases lay between the germline ends. The CDR3 spans 16 residues. The CDR3 reads CASRLKNSQPTDTQYF. As DNA, the CDR3 is TGTGCCAGCCGTTTAAAAAATAGCCAACCCACAGATACGCAGTATTTT.

This clonotype was observed many times. The CDR3 DNA sequence: TGTGCCAGCAGCTTAGTCGGGACAGGGGTCTACTATGGCTACACCTTC. This sequence encodes CASSLVGTGVYYGYTF. The genes are TRBV7-2 and TRBJ1-2; 10 positions match TRBD1. V was clipped by 1 base and J by 3 bases; unmatched bases: 5. Germline CDR1 is SGHTA and CDR2 is FQGNSA. The CDR3 is 16 amino acids. Full variable domain (missing parts from reference TRBV7-2 and TRBJ1-2): GAGVSQSPSNKVTEKGKDVELRCDPISGHTALYWYRQSLGQGLEFLIYFQGNSAPDKSGLPSDRFSAERTGGSVSTLTIQRTQQEDSAVYLCASSLVGTGVYYGYTFGSGTRLTVV.

There are many counts of this clonotype. The CDR3 DNA follows: TGTGCCAGCAGCTCTCCGTGGGGACAGGGTAACCACGAGCAGTACTTC. Protein: CASSSPWGQGNHEQYF. The V call is TRBV7-9, the J call TRBJ2-7; 9 bases fit TRBD1. The CDR3 covers 16 residues. Germline CDR1 SEHNR, CDR2 FQNEAQ (reference sequence). V lost 4 bases and J lost 5; bases outside the gene matches: 12.

This clonotype was detected many times. V gene TRBV4-1 combines with J gene TRBJ2-1; TRBD2 aligns across 10 bases. V trimming: 4 bases; J trimming: 9 bases; junction bases outside the gene matches: 12. Germline V gives CDR1 MGHRA, CDR2 YSYEKL. This CDR3 comprises 16 residues. CDR3 sequence (DNA): TGCGCCAGCAGCCTAACCGGGACTAGCGTGTTGGGTGAGCAGTTCTTC. This encodes CASSLTGTSVLGEQFF.

This clonotype was seen ten or more times. The chain carries TRBV27 and TRBJ1-6; D is undetermined. The CDR3 runs 11 residues. CDR1 and CDR2 from the germline V gene are MNHEY and SMNVEV (reference sequence). Deletions cut 8 bases from V and 9 bases from J, with 8 bases between. CDR3 sequence: CASGDRSPLHF. For the CDR3, the DNA is TGTGCCAGCGGCGATCGTTCACCCCTCCACTTT.

This clonotype was counted many times. J is TRBJ2-7 and V is TRBV5-6, with D unclear. Germline V gives CDR1 SGHDT, CDR2 YYEEEE. V was cut by 4 bases and J by 1 base, with 18 bases left in between. This CDR3 has 16 amino acids. For the CDR3, the DNA is TGTGCCAGCAGCCCCGCGTACAGTTACCTATCCTACGAGCAGTACTTC. Amino acid sequence: CASSPAYSYLSYEQYF.

About this clonotype: A much larger clone differs from this one at a single base, so this may be a read error. The genes are TRBV10-3 and TRBJ1-6; D remains ambiguous. The CDR3 runs to 12 residues. Germline V gene lookup returns CDR1 ENHRY and CDR2 SYGVKD. The CDR3 here is CAIKGSNSPLNF. CDR3 bases: TGTGCCATAAAAGGGAGCAATTCACCCCTCAACTTT.